The clone carrying this T cell receptor beta chain has a count of ten or more. No antigen is known for it. The entry originates in a study of T-cell reconstitution after alpha-beta-depleted transplantation in children. V was clipped by 5 bases and J by 4 bases; unmatched bases: 9. In germline, CDR1 is SGHTA, CDR2 FQGNSA. CDR3 length equals 15 residues. It was with unique molecular identifiers that the TCRbeta library was prepared. TCRdb recomputed calls from the PCR reads with MiXCR, one row per CDR3 protein. The table includes roughly 120,000 distinct CDR3 sequences, about 23% detected once. Study-wide findings and caveats: Several hundred expanded graft clones reportedly gave rise to the alpha-beta T cells present about two months after transplant.

This receptor was obtained from a male patient between 2 and 15 years old who had a stem cell transplant for chronic granulomatous disease, so the T cells may come from the graft donor. The chain joins TRBV7-2 to TRBJ2-3, with TRBD2 matching 7 bases. This sample comprised PBMCs, mostly from graft donor cells, obtained 180 days after TCRalphabeta/CD19-depleted stem cell transplant. This CDR3 reads CASSLRTRWADTQYF. In nucleotides, the CDR3 is TGTGCCAGCAGCCTACGGACTAGGTGGGCAGATACGCAGTATTTT.